A single sample gave rise to the 27 T cell receptor beta chains below, sequenced in a study of blood T cell repertoires in COVID-19. This table comes from immunoSEQ multiplex PCR, and its TCRdb copy is limited to in-frame clones, with some not included. The sample carries 140,000 to 150,000 clones, around 89% recorded once. Sequencing used peripheral blood. The receptors come from a man aged 60-69 years with active or convalescent COVID-19.

The gene calls are TRBV7-3 and TRBJ2-7; the match to TRBD2 covers 8 bases. The V gene end was trimmed by 5 bases and the J gene end by 6 bases; junction bases not matched to a gene: 12. The CDR3 is made up of 15 amino acids. Per germline, CDR1 SGHTA and CDR2 FQGTGA. CDR3 sequence (DNA): TGTGCCAGCAGCCCCCTCGCCAGCGGGAGAAGCGAGCAGTACTTC. Translating gives CASSPLASGRSEQYF.

This chain joins TRBV5-4 and TRBJ1-1; the D is unclear. Per germline, CDR1 SGHNT and CDR2 YYREEE (reference sequence). This CDR3 is 14 amino acids long. Trimming left V 4 bases short and J 0 bases short, with 10 bases between. Written as DNA, the CDR3 is TGTGCCAGCAGCCGATCCACAATGAACACTGAAGCTTTCTTT. Translation: CASSRSTMNTEAFF.

This chain connects TRBV30 to TRBJ2-5, with 9 nucleotides matching TRBD2. This CDR3 is 16 amino acids long. V trimming: 0 bases; J trimming: 1 base; junction bases outside the gene matches: 6. Germline CDR1 reads GTSNPN; CDR2 reads SVGIG (reference sequence). The CDR3 region is CAWSVALAGIQETQYF. The DNA of the CDR3 is TGTGCCTGGAGTGTAGCACTAGCGGGCATCCAAGAGACCCAGTACTTC.

The genes are TRBV5-1 and TRBJ2-7; tentative D call: TRBD1 (6 bases). The germline V and J ends were trimmed by 0 bases and 6 bases, with 10 bases remaining between them. Germline values: CDR1 SGHRS, CDR2 YFSETQ. CDR3 size: 13 residues. Here the CDR3 DNA reads TGCGCCAGCAGCTTGGCCCAGGGGTCCGAGCAGTACTTC. This gives the protein CASSLAQGSEQYF.

This sequence joins TRBV3-1 (or the pseudogene TRBV3-2) and TRBJ1-2; weak D call: TRBD1 (5 bases). Trimming took 4 bases from V and 0 from J, leaving 12 bases between them. CDR1 and CDR2 (germline): LGHDT, YNNKEL (reference sequence). This CDR3 is 15 amino acids long. The CDR3 sequence is CASSPRTFPNYGYTF. DNA of the CDR3: TGTGCCAGCAGCCCCCGGACATTCCCTAACTATGGCTACACCTTC.

The V and J genes are TRBV6-5 and TRBJ1-2, with D maybe TRBD1 (5 bases). The CDR3 has 14 amino acids. Deletions cut 0 bases from V and 6 bases from J, with 11 bases between. CDR1 is MNHEY, CDR2 SVGAGI, per germline. DNA of the CDR3: TGTGCCAGCAGTTACTCTAGGGGTTTGGATGGCTACACCTTC. This gives the protein CASSYSRGLDGYTF.

The chain recombines TRBV7-3 with TRBJ2-3; TRBD2 is a possible D gene (6 bases). This CDR3 region has 16 residues. Germline loops: CDR1 SGHTA, CDR2 FQGTGA. V was trimmed by 2 bases and J by 1 base, leaving 13 bases between them. The CDR3 DNA reads as TGTGCCAGCAGCTTATCTGCGGGGTCCCGCACAGATACGCAGTATTTT. Translating it yields CASSLSAGSRTDTQYF.

This chain links TRBV6-2 or TRBV6-3 with TRBJ2-4; D possibly corresponds to TRBD1 (5 bases). Germline V gene data show CDR1 as MNHEY and CDR2 as SVGEGT. V was clipped by 5 bases and J by 0 bases, with 14 bases between them. This CDR3 has 16 residues. The CDR3 is CASSGAGHLAKNIQYF. The CDR3 bases are TGTGCCAGCAGTGGCGCCGGACATTTAGCCAAAAACATTCAGTACTTC.

The genes are TRBV7-6 and TRBJ1-3; possibly TRBD1 for D (5 bases). Germline V lookup: CDR1 SGHVS, CDR2 FNYEAQ. Between the trimmed V and J ends, which lost 5 bases and 0 bases, there was a span of 20 bases. The CDR3 sequence is 18 residues long. CDR3 bases: TGTGCCAGCAGCAATGGGGGGAGAGGGCCCGACTCTGGAAACACCATATATTTT. Its translation is CASSNGGRGPDSGNTIYF.

This chain uses TRBV10-1 with TRBJ2-5; 10 nucleotides line up with TRBD2. The CDR3 contains 14 residues. After removal of 2 bases from V and 5 bases from J, the junction contained 2 bases not matched to a gene. The V gene's germline CDR1 is WNHNN and CDR2 SYGVQD (reference sequence). DNA of the CDR3: TGCGCCAGCAGTGAGGGAGCGGGAGGGGAGACCCAGTACTTC. This sequence encodes CASSEGAGGETQYF.

The CDR3 region has the DNA TGTGCCATCAGTAACAGGGGGCCCGGCGGCTACGAGCAGTACTTC. It translates to CAISNRGPGGYEQYF. This sequence joins TRBV10-3 and TRBJ2-7, with 9 positions matching TRBD1. This CDR3 is built from 15 residues. Germline lookup yields CDR1 ENHRY and CDR2 SYGVKD. Trimming took 5 bases from V and 3 from J; bases not matched to a gene: 8.

The V and J genes are TRBV7-2 and TRBJ1-4; D not certain. This CDR3 contains 16 residues. V dropped 1 base and J dropped 0 bases, with 9 bases sitting between them. CDR1 and CDR2 from the germline V gene are SGHTA and FQGNSA. DNA for the CDR3: TGTGCCAGCAGCTTAGAGCCTTCTGCAACTAATGAAAAACTGTTTTTT. This encodes CASSLEPSATNEKLFF.

The J gene is TRBJ2-1, the V gene TRBV7-3; TRBD1 matches 7 bases. The CDR3 has 14 residues. J lost 9 bases, V lost 4 bases, and 9 bases had no gene match. From germline, CDR1 is SGHTA and CDR2 FQGTGA. Written as DNA, the CDR3 is TGTGCCAGCAGCTCGAGGGGGCCCAACTTTGAGCAGTTCTTC. As protein: CASSSRGPNFEQFF.

CDR3 nucleotide sequence: TGTGCCAGCAGCTCCCGGACAGAGACCCACGCAACTAATGAAAAACTGTTTTTT. It specifies CASSSRTETHATNEKLFF. This sequence joins TRBV7-3 and TRBJ1-4; maybe TRBD1 (6 bases). V was trimmed by 4 bases and J by 0 bases, leaving 18 bases between them. Germline V gene lookup returns CDR1 SGHTA and CDR2 FQGTGA. The CDR3 extends over 18 amino acids.

The rearrangement uses TRBV28 and TRBJ1-5; 7 bases align to TRBD1. V lost 7 bases and J lost 7; bases outside the gene matches: 10. Germline V gene lookup returns CDR1 MDHEN and CDR2 SYDVKM. The CDR3 contains 14 residues. In nucleotides, the CDR3 is TGTGCCAGCACCCCCGGAGGGGGCGGCCAGCCCCAGCATTTT. Translated: CASTPGGGGQPQHF.

The V call is TRBV14, the J call TRBJ2-7, with 11 positions matching TRBD2. V lost 0 bases, J lost 3 bases, and 4 bases stayed unmatched. Germline CDR1 SGHDN, CDR2 FVKESK. There are 16 residues in the CDR3. CDR3: CASSQDLLAGGYEQYF. In DNA form, the CDR3 reads TGTGCCAGCAGCCAAGATCTCCTAGCGGGGGGCTACGAGCAGTACTTC.

This clone was detected only once. J is TRBJ2-7 and V is TRBV19; 9 bases agree with TRBD1. CDR1 is LNHDA and CDR2 is SQIVND in the germline V gene (reference sequence). V dropped 4 bases and J dropped 7; count of bases not matched to a gene: 11. CDR3 size: 15 residues. CDR3 DNA sequence: TGTGCCAGTAGTACAACAGGGGGCGGTCTTGGGGAGCAGTACTTC. It codes for CASSTTGGGLGEQYF.

This CDR3 reads CASSATEGGNEKLFF. In DNA, the CDR3 is TGTGCCAGCAGTGCGACTGAGGGGGGGAATGAAAAACTGTTTTTT. J is TRBJ1-4 and V is TRBV28; D possibly corresponds to TRBD1 (6 bases). With 5 bases removed from V and 5 bases from J, the gap between germline ends came to 15 bases. CDR3 length: 15 amino acids. Per the germline V gene, CDR1 is MDHEN and CDR2 is SYDVKM.

This chain uses TRBV28 with TRBJ1-2, with D perhaps matching TRBD1 (5 bases). The length of the CDR3 is 13 residues. V was shortened by 5 bases and J by 5 bases, with 12 bases between the two germline ends. CDR1 MDHEN and CDR2 SYDVKM come from the germline V gene. The CDR3 sequence: CASSPGSFYGYTF. The CDR3 nucleotides are TGTGCCAGCAGTCCAGGGTCATTTTATGGCTACACCTTC.

This sequence joins TRBV28 and TRBJ1-5, with TRBD1 identical over 9 bases. Germline CDR1 reads MDHEN; CDR2 reads SYDVKM. This CDR3 region has 15 residues. J was trimmed by 2 bases and V by 6 bases; bases with no gene match: 5. CDR3 DNA sequence: TGTGCCAGCAGCCCGGACAGGGGAGGCAATCAGCCCCAGCATTTT. Encoded protein: CASSPDRGGNQPQHF.

The genes are TRBV28 and TRBJ2-4, with 7 bases that match TRBD1. CDR3 size: 15 residues. The germline V gene has CDR1 MDHEN and CDR2 SYDVKM. V lost 7 bases, J lost 3 bases, and 9 bases stayed unmatched. The CDR3 sequence: CASTLGGANKNIQYF. The CDR3 nucleotides read TGTGCCAGCACCCTAGGGGGCGCTAACAAAAACATTCAGTACTTC.

V gene TRBV29-1 combines with J gene TRBJ2-1; perhaps TRBD1 as D (5 bases). The CDR3 sequence is 12 residues long. The V gene's germline CDR1 is SQVTM and CDR2 ANQGSEA. V dropped 2 bases and J dropped 4 bases, with 6 bases sitting between them. The CDR3 region is CSVEPGYNEQFF. CDR3 in DNA: TGCAGCGTTGAACCAGGGTACAATGAGCAGTTCTTC.

The rearrangement uses TRBV11-2 and TRBJ2-2; D possibly corresponds to TRBD1 (6 bases). CDR1 SGHAT and CDR2 FQNNGV come from the germline V gene. The CDR3 has 15 residues. With 0 bases removed from V and 4 bases from J, the gap between germline ends came to 9 bases. The CDR3: CASSLEGARTGELFF. CDR3 nucleotides: TGTGCCAGCAGCTTAGAGGGGGCGCGCACCGGGGAGCTGTTTTTT.

The chain employs TRBV7-2 and TRBJ2-1; 8 bases are a match to TRBD2. The ends lost 5 bases at V and 2 bases at J; junction bases unmatched: 8. The germline CDR1 and CDR2 sequences are SGHTA and FQGNSA. There are 16 residues in the CDR3. CDR3 coding DNA: TGTGCCAGCAGCCCGGCCGGGACTAGGGCCTACAATGAGCAGTTCTTC. It encodes CASSPAGTRAYNEQFF.

The gene calls are TRBV5-5 and TRBJ2-5; 8 bases map to TRBD1. This CDR3 has 16 amino acids. Trimming took 4 bases from V and 5 from J; bases not matched to a gene: 13. Germline V CDR1 and CDR2: SGHKS, YYEKEE (reference sequence). CDR3 residues: CASSPARAGGMETQYF. CDR3 DNA: TGTGCCAGCAGCCCCGCGAGGGCAGGGGGCATGGAGACCCAGTACTTC.

The genes are TRBV20-1 and TRBJ1-2; unclear D gene. The CDR3 has 14 residues. CDR1 is DFQATT, CDR2 SNEGSKA, per germline (reference sequence). V lost 3 bases and J lost 1, with 12 bases in between. Here the CDR3 reads CSASRTMNNYGYTF. Here the CDR3 DNA reads TGCAGTGCTAGTCGCACAATGAATAACTATGGCTACACCTTC.

The chain employs TRBV30 and TRBJ2-5, with TRBD1 matching over 8 bases. CDR1 GTSNPN and CDR2 SVGIG come from the germline V gene (reference sequence). V shed 2 bases and J 4 bases; nucleotides not matched to a gene: 6. This CDR3 comprises 14 residues. The CDR3 reads CAWSPWTGRETQYF. CDR3 coding DNA: TGTGCCTGGAGTCCCTGGACAGGGCGAGAGACCCAGTACTTC.